The clone carrying this TCR beta chain was recorded a few times. This specimen comes from a study of patients and donors after allogeneic stem cell transplantation. From the RT-PCR reads, TCRdb called clonotypes with MiXCR, one entry per CDR3 protein. The sample contains fewer than 30,000 distinct CDR3 sequences, approximately 43% of which appear only once. V dropped 2 bases and J dropped 3 bases, with 14 bases sitting between them. The germline V gene encodes CDR1 KGHSH and CDR2 LQKENI. The CDR3 has 16 residues. Input material: blood, either unsorted or a sorted T cell fraction (not recorded which). The sequence came from a human donor who was either an allogeneic HSCT recipient or a stem cell or donor lymphocyte infusion donor (not recorded which). It is not recorded whose cells these are; they may come from a transplant donor. The chain has TRBV18 and TRBJ1-5; D call uncertain. In DNA, the CDR3 is TGTGCCAGCTCACCATTGGGCGGGTTGGCCAATCAGCCCCAGCATTTT. It yields the protein CASSPLGGLANQPQHF.